The source of this T cell receptor (beta chain) is a study of CD8+CD57+ T cells in acquired aplastic anemia. Study background: Mean DNA quantity obtained from sorted CD4+ and CD8+ cells was 3 to 3.5 ug. Researchers reported that healthy donors averaged about 11 million reads for CD4+ cells. Overall study results and limits: About 29 sequences, all CD8+ CDR3, were shared between patients and controls. Patients showed no significant difference from controls in CD8+ Simpson's diversity.

The template used for profiling TCR beta VDJ and CDR3 was genomic DNA. MiXCR, applied by TCRdb to the reads, yields one record per CDR3 protein. This sample has about 220,000 distinct CDR3 sequences, with approximately 35% found just once. As regards this clonotype: Its specificity is unknown.

This CDR3 spans 13 amino acids. Per germline, CDR1 LNHNV and CDR2 YYDKDF (reference sequence). Trimming removed 3 bases from V and 4 bases from J; junction bases left unmatched: 2. The genes are TRBV15 and TRBJ2-7; 8 bases align to TRBD1. The clonotype was recovered from a human donor in good health, serving as a control. The sequencing input was sorted CD4+, CD8+, or CD8+CD57+ T cells (not recorded which) from PBMCs. The CDR3 loop is CATSSRDRYEQYF. CDR3 coding DNA: TGTGCCACCAGCAGCCGGGACAGGTACGAGCAGTACTTC.